This T cell receptor (beta chain) was sequenced in a study of T-cell reconstitution after alpha-beta-depleted transplantation in children. Study results and limitations: Day-60 TCRbeta diversity that was high in some patients was derived from surviving recipient T cells and thymic progenitors. After transplant, at about two months, alpha-beta T cells were reportedly derived from several hundred expanded graft clones. T-cell numbers and diversity, one year after transplant, stemmed largely from T cells that were newly produced.

Unique molecular identifiers were incorporated into the prepared TCRbeta library. TCRdb ran MiXCR on the PCR reads and lists one entry per CDR3 protein. Of about 440,000 distinct CDR3 sequences in the sample, roughly 44% are singletons; the top ten hold under 35%. Trimming removed 1 base from V and 5 bases from J, with 7 bases in between. Looked up from germline, CDR1 is SGHRS and CDR2 is YFSETQ. This CDR3 is built from 13 residues. Note on this clonotype: The antigen is unknown.

This chain connects TRBV5-1 to TRBJ1-5; D not certain. The sequences come from PBMCs, collected before TCRalphabeta/CD19-depleted stem cell transplant. This receptor was identified in a girl aged 2-10 years with aplastic anemia, due to receive a stem cell transplant. CDR3 DNA: TGCGCCAGCAGCTTGATTGGATATCAGCCCCAGCATTTT. Its protein product is CASSLIGYQPQHF.